This TCR beta chain derives from a study of cytomegalovirus exposure and HLA in healthy donors. Study-level findings and limits: Among the CMV-associated chains, a few were confirmed in vitro as specific for CMV antigens. The authors listed 150 to 200 TCR beta chains as cytomegalovirus-associated. A highly shared variant cluster was judged a likely technical artifact.

Points on this clone: Its antigen is unidentified.

Germline CDR1 SGHDT, CDR2 YYEEEE. Trimming shortened V by 0 bases and J by 5 bases, and 6 bases separated the two germline ends. CDR3 length equals 12 residues. The PCR employed 60 Vbeta primers together with 13 Jbeta primers. Generated by immunoSEQ multiplex PCR, the TCRdb table keeps only in-frame clones and is missing some. The data hold 100,000 to 150,000 clones, with 75% to 90% observed a single time. Sequenced sample: PBMCs. The V call is TRBV5-6, the J call TRBJ2-7, with D hard to call. This clonotype was sampled from a man aged 35 to 55 in good health and CMV-seronegative. The CDR3 is CASSLVEDEQYF. As DNA, the CDR3 is TGTGCCAGCAGCTTGGTAGAAGACGAGCAGTACTTC.